The clone carrying this TCR beta chain was observed many times. Its antigen is not identified. All of the isolated RNA was reverse transcribed, so expressed TCRB transcripts were sequenced. Libraries were prepared by immunoSEQ multiplex PCR; TCRdb keeps only in-frame clonotypes and omits some of them. This table holds some 110,000 clones, about 16% found once. The data were obtained in a study of beta chain features in type 1 diabetes. Study results and limitations: In every one of the four CD4+ subsets, TCRB CDR3s were moderately but significantly shorter in Type 1 diabetes patients.

V was trimmed by 6 bases and J by 5 bases, leaving 19 bases between them. Germline V CDR1 and CDR2: MNHEY, SVGAGI. The CDR3 covers 15 residues. The sequencing input was central memory CD4+ T cells from blood. The TCR was taken from a man aged 25-45 years with type 1 diabetes. The chain has TRBV6-5 and TRBJ1-1; the D is unclear. CDR3: CASRSYGGSGTEAFF. CDR3 nucleotides: TGTGCCAGCAGGAGTTACGGCGGTAGCGGTACTGAAGCTTTCTTT.